Below, 22 T cell receptor beta chains from the same sample are listed, as sequenced in a study of CD8+ T cells in alopecia areata. Sequencing templates came from extracted RNA that was reverse transcribed into cDNA. Here immunoSEQ multiplex PCR was the method, and the copy in TCRdb shows in-frame clones only, minus some. The sample shows some 200,000 clones, roughly two fifths of them seen only once. The treatment was: oral pan-JAK inhibitor, 5-10 mg twice daily. Sequencing was performed on CD4+ T cells sorted from blood, taken at approximately week 36, from a patient treated with tofacitinib. The origin of the receptors is a human donor with alopecia areata.

This clone was detected only a few times. V usage is TRBV29-1 and J usage is TRBJ2-5; D not resolved. The CDR3 has 12 residues. The V gene lost 4 bases and the J gene lost 0 bases, with 6 bases spanning the gap. Germline CDR1 and CDR2: SQVTM and ANQGSEA. Here the CDR3 reads CSVVWYQETQYF. Here the CDR3 DNA reads TGCAGCGTTGTGTGGTACCAAGAGACCCAGTACTTC.

The gene calls are TRBV7-9 and TRBJ2-5; the D is unclear. Trimming cost V 5 bases and J 7 bases, with 14 bases left between them. This CDR3 region has 13 residues. In germline, CDR1 is SEHNR, CDR2 FQNEAQ (reference sequence). The CDR3 coding sequence is TGTGCCAGCAGCCCCCCGAGTGTGGGGACCCAGTACTTC. It yields the protein CASSPPSVGTQYF.

The chain recombines TRBV30 with TRBJ2-3, with 11 bases matching TRBD2. The CDR3 sequence is 15 residues long. V lost 5 bases, J lost 6 bases, and 10 bases stayed unmatched. Germline CDR1 is GTSNPN and CDR2 is SVGIG (reference sequence). DNA of the CDR3: TGTGCCTGGGCAACTAGCGGGAGTTTTAGTGATACGCAGTATTTT. Translation gives CAWATSGSFSDTQYF.

The genes are TRBV7-2 and TRBJ2-1; D might be TRBD1 (5 bases). The ends were cut back, 4 bases at V and 5 bases at J, with 15 bases in the middle. The CDR3 sequence is 15 residues long. Germline V gives CDR1 SGHTA, CDR2 FQGNSA. The chain's CDR3 is CASSSQQGTHNEQFF. Written as DNA, the CDR3 is TGTGCCAGCAGCTCCCAGCAGGGAACCCACAATGAGCAGTTCTTC.

This clone is large (0.1 to 1%) by share. The chain is built from TRBV9 and TRBJ2-1; 8 bases line up with TRBD2. CDR3 length: 19 residues. CDR1 is SGDLS, CDR2 YYNGEE, per germline. V lost 4 bases to trimming and J lost 0 bases; unmatched junction nucleotides: 15. CDR3 nucleotides: TGTGCCAGCAGCCTAGAGTTGGGACTAGGGCTAAGCTCCTACAATGAGCAGTTCTTC. Residues: CASSLELGLGLSSYNEQFF. Combining the CDR3 with reference TRBV9 and TRBJ2-1 gives the whole variable domain DSGVTQTPKHLITATGQRVTLRCSPRSGDLSVYWYQQSLDQGLQFLIQYYNGEERAKGNILERFSAQQFPDLHSELNLSSLELGDSALYFCASSLELGLGLSSYNEQFFGPGTRLTVL.

This clone was seen more than once but under ten times. The J gene is TRBJ2-1, the V gene TRBV30; 12 positions agree with TRBD2. The germline CDR1 and CDR2 sequences are GTSNPN and SVGIG (reference sequence). The CDR3 length is 16 residues. With V trimmed by 3 bases and J by 8 bases, 11 bases remained unmatched. The CDR3 protein is CAWSPSGLAGWDEQFF. CDR3 in DNA: TGTGCCTGGAGCCCCTCGGGACTAGCGGGTTGGGATGAGCAGTTCTTC.

In this sample, this clone turned up a few times. The chain joins TRBV6-4 to TRBJ2-1; unclear D gene. The CDR3 extends over 12 amino acids. The V gene's germline CDR1 is MRHNA and CDR2 SNTAGT. Trimming removed 5 bases from V and 9 bases from J, with 11 bases in between. The CDR3 spells CASSQGFSEQFF. The CDR3 nucleotides read TGTGCCAGCAGTCAAGGGTTCTCTGAGCAGTTCTTC.

The chain employs TRBV30 and TRBJ1-1; D is unresolved. This CDR3 has 11 residues. Germline V gene lookup returns CDR1 GTSNPN and CDR2 SVGIG (reference sequence). V shed 5 bases and J shed 10 bases, with 14 bases lying between them. The CDR3 coding sequence is TGTGCCTGGGCCAAGGAGGTGGGAGCTTTCTTT. Translation: CAWAKEVGAFF.

This chain uses TRBV9 with TRBJ2-1; 12 nucleotides match TRBD2. After removal of 0 bases from V and 5 bases from J, the junction contained 3 bases not matched to a gene. CDR3 size: 16 residues. From germline, CDR1 is SGDLS and CDR2 YYNGEE. DNA for the CDR3: TGTGCCAGCAGCGTAGGTGGACTAGCGGGGCACAATGAGCAGTTCTTC. As protein: CASSVGGLAGHNEQFF.

The J gene is TRBJ2-1, the V gene TRBV28, with 7 bases matching TRBD2. Trimming cost V 9 bases and J 8 bases; bases outside gene matches: 7. This CDR3 has 12 residues. In germline, CDR1 is MDHEN, CDR2 SYDVKM. CDR3 sequence (DNA): TGTGCCAGTGGACTAGTTGTCTATGAGCAGTTCTTC. This codes for CASGLVVYEQFF.

The gene calls are TRBV25-1 and TRBJ2-7; D is unclear. This CDR3 has 14 amino acids. The germline V gene encodes CDR1 MGHDK and CDR2 SYGVNS. V lost 4 bases and J lost 2, with 12 bases in between. The CDR3 nucleotides are TGTGCCAGCAGTGCGAGAGACACTACCTACGAGCAGTACTTC. This gives the protein CASSARDTTYEQYF.

This clone showed up just a few times. The genes are TRBV7-9 and TRBJ2-3; tentatively, D is TRBD2 (6 bases). The CDR3 length is 17 residues. CDR1 SEHNR and CDR2 FQNEAQ come from the germline V gene (reference sequence). V gave up 5 bases and J gave up 2 bases, with 20 bases separating them. CDR3 residues: CASSLVGGSWPTDTQYF. The CDR3 DNA reads TGTGCCAGCAGCCTTGTAGGAGGGAGTTGGCCCACAGATACGCAGTATTTT.

In its sample, this clone was seen a few times. This chain connects TRBV4-1 to TRBJ2-5; 9 nucleotides match TRBD2. The V gene end was trimmed by 3 bases and the J gene end by 2 bases; junction bases not matched to a gene: 7. This CDR3 spans 16 amino acids. Per the germline V gene, CDR1 is MGHRA and CDR2 is YSYEKL. CDR3 loop: CASSHSGSGFQETQYF. CDR3 DNA: TGCGCCAGCAGCCATAGCGGGAGTGGATTTCAAGAGACCCAGTACTTC.

The chain carries TRBV2 and TRBJ2-1; D gene ambiguous. This CDR3 comprises 16 residues. V was trimmed by 6 bases and J by 0 bases, leaving 15 bases between them. Germline V lookup: CDR1 SNHLY, CDR2 FYNNEI. The CDR3 spells CASRRTYLSSYNEQFF. The CDR3 DNA sequence: TGTGCCAGCAGACGCACCTACCTGAGCTCCTACAATGAGCAGTTCTTC.

This sequence joins TRBV7-3 and TRBJ2-6, with D possibly TRBD2 on 6 matching bases. The CDR3 sequence is 16 residues long. Trimming removed 5 bases at V and 0 bases at J, with 11 bases between. Germline V gene lookup returns CDR1 SGHTA and CDR2 FQGTGA. The CDR3 spells CASSLSGGSGANVLTF. CDR3 bases: TGTGCCAGCAGCCTATCCGGGGGCTCTGGGGCCAACGTCCTGACTTTC.

The CDR3 DNA sequence: TGTGCCAGCAGCCTATCAAGGGAGGACGAGCAGTACTTC. Its protein is CASSLSREDEQYF. The rearrangement links TRBV7-9 to TRBJ2-7; D is perhaps TRBD2 (6 bases). Germline V gene sequence: CDR1 SEHNR, CDR2 FQNEAQ (reference sequence). The CDR3 totals 13 residues. V gave up 5 bases and J gave up 5 bases, with 13 bases separating them.

This CDR3 is CASRPGAYEQYF. The CDR3 DNA is TGTGCCAGCAGGCCCGGTGCCTACGAGCAGTACTTC. This sequence joins TRBV28 and TRBJ2-7, with no clear D. This CDR3 comprises 12 residues. V gave up 6 bases and J gave up 2 bases, with 8 bases separating them. Germline values: CDR1 MDHEN, CDR2 SYDVKM. Using reference TRBV28 and TRBJ2-7 for the parts outside the CDR3, the full variable domain is DVKVTQSSRYLVKRTGEKVFLECVQDMDHENMFWYRQDPGLGLRLIYFSYDVKMKEKGDIPEGYSVSREKKERFSLILESASTNQTSMYLCASRPGAYEQYFGPGTRLTVT.

By share, this clone ranks as medium-sized. The chain combines TRBV2 with TRBJ2-5; D unclear. The CDR3 consists of 14 residues. CDR1 is SNHLY and CDR2 is FYNNEI in the germline V gene. Trimming took off 4 bases at V and 4 bases at J, with 13 bases between the two ends. CDR3 bases: TGTGCCAGCAGTGGGGCGGCCGGACGAGAGACCCAGTACTTC. It is translated as CASSGAAGRETQYF.

The J gene is TRBJ2-7, the V gene TRBV6-5; the D gene is possibly TRBD2 (5 bases). The CDR3 loop spans 14 amino acids. Trimming left V 6 bases short and J 3 bases short, with 15 bases between. The germline V gene encodes CDR1 MNHEY and CDR2 SVGAGI. CDR3 coding DNA: TGTGCCAGCAGGGAGTTCCGGGAAAGCTACGAGCAGTACTTC. Protein: CASREFRESYEQYF.

J is TRBJ1-2 and V is TRBV28, with D possibly TRBD1 on 6 matching bases. The CDR3 spans 11 residues. The germline V gene has CDR1 MDHEN and CDR2 SYDVKM. V lost 3 bases to trimming and J lost 7 bases, with 6 bases between them. As DNA, the CDR3 is TGTGCCAGCAGTTTCAGGGGTGGCTACACCTTC. Protein product: CASSFRGGYTF.

The J gene is TRBJ2-5, the V gene TRBV14; weak D call: TRBD2 (5 bases). Trimming shortened V by 2 bases and J by 4 bases, and 11 bases separated the two germline ends. Germline assignment: CDR1 SGHDN and CDR2 FVKESK. This CDR3 is 14 amino acids long. The CDR3 DNA is TGTGCCAGCAGCCAACCTGGCCGGGGAGAGACCCAGTACTTC. It yields the protein CASSQPGRGETQYF.

This clone was seen more than once but under ten times. This chain joins TRBV29-1 and TRBJ1-5; D is uncertain. The germline V gene encodes CDR1 SQVTM and CDR2 ANQGSEA. Trimming shortened V by 0 bases and J by 0 bases, and 3 bases separated the two germline ends. The CDR3 has 13 residues. The CDR3 DNA reads TGCAGCGTTGAAGAGGATAGCAATCAGCCCCAGCATTTT. Protein product: CSVEEDSNQPQHF.